These 25 T cell receptor beta chains originate from one sample sequenced in a study of blood T cell repertoires in COVID-19 (TCRdb year 2020). Library construction relied on the immunoSEQ multiplex PCR assay. TCRdb provides this immuneACCESS table in a form limited to in-frame rearrangements. Some clones are lacking; in checked studies, under half of them reflect an unresolved V gene, and why the rest are absent is not known. A total of 100,000 or so clones appear in this sample, roughly 92% of them only once. Roughly 1.9% of the sample is taken by the ten largest. Sequencing was done on a sample of peripheral blood. These receptors originate from a woman aged 50 to 60 with COVID-19, enrolled during active disease.

The chain carries TRBV7-9 and TRBJ1-2, with 8 bases aligning to TRBD1. V gave up 1 base and J gave up 8 bases; unmatched junction bases: 6. Germline CDR1 and CDR2: SEHNR and FQNEAQ (reference sequence). CDR3 length: 14 amino acids. The CDR3 DNA is TGTGCCAGCAGCTTAGGTGGGACAGGCACCGGCTACACCTTC. Its translation: CASSLGGTGTGYTF.

This clone appeared a single time. The chain couples TRBV19 to TRBJ1-1; TRBD1 matches 8 bases. The junction had 10 bases not matched to a gene; V was cut back by 6 bases and J by 7 bases. CDR3 size: 14 residues. In germline, CDR1 is LNHDA, CDR2 SQIVND (reference sequence). The CDR3 nucleotides are TGTGCCAGTAGGAGGACCGGGACAGGCCATGAAGCTTTCTTT. Amino acids: CASRRTGTGHEAFF.

This chain links TRBV6-4 with TRBJ2-2; TRBD1 aligns across 8 bases. Losses at the gene ends were 0 bases for V and 5 bases for J; bases not matched to a gene: 8. Germline V gives CDR1 MRHNA, CDR2 SNTAGT. This CDR3 spans 17 amino acids. CDR3 nucleotides: TGTGCCAGCAGTGACTCGTCGCAGACAGGGGATACCGGGGAGCTGTTTTTT. Its translation: CASSDSSQTGDTGELFF.

This clone was recorded once. V gene TRBV13 combines with J gene TRBJ2-3; 11 positions match TRBD2. Germline assignment: CDR1 PRHDT and CDR2 FYEKMQ (reference sequence). The CDR3 sequence is 17 residues long. Germline trimming cut 5 bases from V and 5 bases from J; bases unmatched to any gene: 12. This chain's CDR3 is CASSPRLAGGQEDTQYF. The CDR3, as DNA: TGTGCCAGCAGCCCCCGTCTAGCGGGGGGCCAGGAAGATACGCAGTATTTT.

The chain couples TRBV6-2 or TRBV6-3 to TRBJ2-1; D is undetermined. The CDR3 covers 15 residues. Germline values: CDR1 MNHEY, CDR2 SVGEGT. V shed 1 base and J shed 6 bases, with 13 bases lying between them. The CDR3 region is CASSYLERSVNEQFF. In DNA, the CDR3 is TGTGCCAGCAGTTACTTAGAGCGTTCAGTCAATGAGCAGTTCTTC.

The V gene is TRBV19, the J gene TRBJ2-7; the match to TRBD1 covers 7 bases. Germline CDR1 and CDR2: LNHDA and SQIVND (reference sequence). The junction had 8 bases not matched to a gene; V was cut back by 9 bases and J by 0 bases. The CDR3 loop spans 14 amino acids. CDR3 nucleotide sequence: TGTGCCAGCAAGGAACAGGGGAGCTCCTACGAGCAGTACTTC. Amino acid sequence: CASKEQGSSYEQYF.

There are a few counts of this clone. The chain recombines TRBV10-3 with TRBJ2-1; tentative D call: TRBD2 (6 bases). This CDR3 contains 14 residues. Looked up from germline, CDR1 is ENHRY and CDR2 is SYGVKD. V was trimmed by 6 bases and J by 0 bases, leaving 9 bases between them. CDR3 in DNA: TGTGCCATCAGGGGCGGGGACTCCTACAATGAGCAGTTCTTC. It encodes CAIRGGDSYNEQFF.

The V and J genes are TRBV5-1 and TRBJ2-1; tentative D call: TRBD1 (6 bases). In germline, CDR1 is SGHRS, CDR2 YFSETQ. V was pared by 2 bases and J by 6 bases, with 15 bases between. CDR3 length: 15 residues. The CDR3 DNA reads TGCGCCAGCAGCTTAGGCAGGGGTACGGGCAATGAGCAGTTCTTC. Protein: CASSLGRGTGNEQFF.

This clone was counted once. J is TRBJ1-4 and V is TRBV9; the D gene is possibly TRBD1 (5 bases). Germline V lookup: CDR1 SGDLS, CDR2 YYNGEE. The CDR3 spans 15 residues. Between the trimmed V and J ends, which lost 4 bases and 3 bases, there was a span of 13 bases. The chain's CDR3 is CASSFQGEANEKLFF. DNA of the CDR3: TGTGCCAGCAGCTTCCAGGGCGAGGCTAATGAAAAACTGTTTTTT.

CDR3 in DNA: TGTGCCAGCAGTACTCACAGAGAAGCTTTCTTT. This sequence encodes CASSTHREAFF. V usage is TRBV12-3 or TRBV12-4 and J usage is TRBJ1-1, with D uncertain. With 5 bases removed from V and 8 bases from J, the gap between germline ends came to 9 bases. CDR3 length: 11 residues.

The chain couples TRBV9 to TRBJ1-4; D is undetermined. The germline V gene has CDR1 SGDLS and CDR2 YYNGEE. This CDR3 spans 13 amino acids. V lost 4 bases and J 3 bases, leaving 7 bases between the germline ends. CDR3 residues: CASSFQANEKLFF. CDR3 in DNA: TGTGCCAGCAGCTTCCAGGCTAATGAAAAACTGTTTTTT.

V gene TRBV10-3 combines with J gene TRBJ2-3; D is perhaps TRBD1 (5 bases). The CDR3 totals 11 residues. V was trimmed by 6 bases and J by 5 bases, leaving 6 bases between them. Germline V gives CDR1 ENHRY, CDR2 SYGVKD. CDR3: CAIRGVDTQYF. In DNA form, the CDR3 reads TGTGCCATCAGAGGGGTAGATACGCAGTATTTT.

The J gene is TRBJ1-2, the V gene TRBV12-3 or TRBV12-4; D is possibly TRBD1 (5 bases). The CDR3 is 11 amino acids. The V end was cut by 5 bases, the J end by 7 bases, with 8 bases between. The CDR3 sequence is CASSKGFGYTF. CDR3 nucleotides: TGTGCCAGCAGTAAGGGGTTTGGCTACACCTTC.

V and J are TRBV27 and TRBJ2-1; the D is unclear. In germline, CDR1 is MNHEY, CDR2 SMNVEV (reference sequence). The CDR3 consists of 15 residues. Trimming removed 5 bases at V and 2 bases at J, with 13 bases between. Here the CDR3 reads CASSPRYQAYNEQFF. CDR3 nucleotides: TGTGCCAGCAGTCCCCGCTACCAGGCCTACAATGAGCAGTTCTTC.

This clone appeared a single time. The chain joins TRBV5-4 to TRBJ2-2, with a possible D match to TRBD1 (6 bases). The germline V gene encodes CDR1 SGHNT and CDR2 YYREEE (reference sequence). CDR3 length equals 14 residues. V shed 4 bases and J shed 5 bases, with 12 bases lying between them. CDR3 coding DNA: TGTGCCAGCAGCCCCTCCAGGGGTACCGGGGAGCTGTTTTTT. The encoded protein is CASSPSRGTGELFF.

The chain's CDR3 is CASKGTSGGPDTQYF. CDR3 sequence (DNA): TGTGCCAGCAAGGGGACTAGCGGGGGTCCAGATACGCAGTATTTT. This sequence joins TRBV21-1 and TRBJ2-3; the D call of TRBD2 is as the table states it, not checked on the DNA. TRBV21-1 is given as a pseudogene. CDR3 length: 15 amino acids.

The rearrangement joins TRBV30 to TRBJ1-2, with D perhaps matching TRBD1 (5 bases). CDR1 and CDR2 (germline): GTSNPN, SVGIG (reference sequence). Trimming took 0 bases from V and 3 from J, leaving 17 bases between them. The CDR3 sequence is 16 residues long. Here the CDR3 DNA reads TGTGCCTGGAGTGTACTAATGGGGCCTGGTGACTATGGCTACACCTTC. It yields the protein CAWSVLMGPGDYGYTF.

V usage is TRBV10-3 and J usage is TRBJ2-1, with D tentatively TRBD1 (5 bases). With 0 bases removed from V and 4 bases from J, the gap between germline ends came to 16 bases. CDR1 is ENHRY and CDR2 is SYGVKD in the germline V gene. The CDR3 length is 17 residues. The CDR3 sequence is CAISESRGARRYNEQFF. The DNA of the CDR3 is TGTGCCATCAGTGAGTCCCGTGGGGCTAGGAGATACAATGAGCAGTTCTTC.

The gene calls are TRBV27 and TRBJ2-1; 12 nucleotides agree with TRBD1. CDR3 size: 14 residues. Germline loops: CDR1 MNHEY, CDR2 SMNVEV (reference sequence). J gave up 8 bases and V 3 bases, and 2 bases lay outside the gene matches. This chain's CDR3 is CASSFGTGGHEQFF. The CDR3 DNA follows: TGTGCCAGCAGTTTCGGGACAGGGGGCCATGAGCAGTTCTTC.

V and J are TRBV18 and TRBJ1-1, with D perhaps TRBD1 (6 bases). There are 16 residues in the CDR3. V lost 6 bases, J lost 3 bases, and 20 bases lay in between. From germline, CDR1 is KGHSH and CDR2 LQKENI. The CDR3 spells CASSRGLSGVHTEAFF. Written as DNA, the CDR3 is TGTGCCAGCTCGCGAGGCCTCTCAGGGGTTCACACTGAAGCTTTCTTT.

Here the CDR3 DNA reads TGTGCCTGGACAGCGGGGGGCTACAATGAGCAGTTCTTC. It specifies CAWTAGGYNEQFF. The J gene is TRBJ2-1, the V gene TRBV30, with 9 nucleotides matching TRBD2. Germline assignment: CDR1 GTSNPN and CDR2 SVGIG (reference sequence). CDR3 length equals 13 residues. V trimming: 4 bases; J trimming: 3 bases; junction bases outside the gene matches: 1. The whole variable domain, remainder taken from reference TRBV30 and TRBJ2-1, is SQTIHQWPATLVQPVGSPLSLECTVEGTSNPNLYWYRQAAGRGLQLLFYSVGIGQISSEVPQNLSASRPQDRQFILSSKKLLLSDSGFYLCAWTAGGYNEQFFGPGTRLTVL.

The V and J genes are TRBV7-2 and TRBJ2-3; D perhaps matches TRBD2 (5 bases). CDR3 length equals 17 residues. V lost 1 base and J lost 4, with 18 bases in between. Per germline, CDR1 SGHTA and CDR2 FQGNSA. The CDR3 DNA reads TGTGCCAGCAGCTTAGAAGCGAGGCGGGTGAGACCAGATACGCAGTATTTT. Translation gives CASSLEARRVRPDTQYF.

In its sample, this clone was seen once. The gene calls are TRBV14 and TRBJ1-1; D possibly corresponds to TRBD1 (6 bases). Germline V gives CDR1 SGHDN, CDR2 FVKESK. This CDR3 is 13 amino acids long. Trimming took 4 bases from V and 6 from J, leaving 12 bases between them. The CDR3 DNA follows: TGTGCCAGCAGCCTTCAGGGGATCCCTGAAGCTTTCTTT. Protein: CASSLQGIPEAFF.

CDR3 region: CASSESNRGGVGTEAFF. The DNA for the CDR3 is TGTGCCAGCAGTGAAAGCAACAGGGGAGGAGTGGGCACTGAAGCTTTCTTT. This chain joins TRBV25-1 and TRBJ1-1, with TRBD1 matching 7 bases. Germline V gene lookup returns CDR1 MGHDK and CDR2 SYGVNS. V lost 2 bases to trimming and J lost 4 bases; unmatched junction nucleotides: 13. This CDR3 comprises 17 residues. Filled out from reference TRBV25-1 and TRBJ1-1, the complete variable domain reads EADIYQTPRYLVIGTGKKITLECSQTMGHDKMYWYQQDPGMELHLIHYSYGVNSTEKGDLSSESTVSRIRTEHFPLTLESARPSHTSQYLCASSESNRGGVGTEAFFGQGTRLTVV.

The chain employs TRBV5-6 and TRBJ1-2; the D is unclear. CDR3 length: 15 residues. Germline-derived CDR1 and CDR2 are SGHDT and YYEEEE. Deletions cut 0 bases from V and 8 bases from J, with 17 bases between. The CDR3 DNA reads as TGTGCCAGCAGCTTGGTTGAGACGGAGCCGGGGGGCTACACCTTC. Translated, it gives CASSLVETEPGGYTF.